Sequencing of this T cell receptor beta chain was carried out in a study of T-cell memory formation after mild COVID-19. Looking at the study overall: Largely donor-specific sequence clusters came from two donors. Study results and caveats: In pre-infection memory, a portion of responding clones appeared, which suggested that cross-reactive memory joined. Later expanders leaned toward CD4+, whereas clones contracting from day 15 to 85 were balanced CD4/CD8.

V lost 0 bases to trimming and J lost 7 bases; unmatched junction nucleotides: 1. CDR3 length: 14 amino acids. CDR1 is SQVTM, CDR2 ANQGSEA, per germline. One entry per CDR3 protein results from TCRdb running MiXCR on the 5' RACE reads. The repertoire has 300,000 to 400,000 distinct CDR3 sequences, about 21% of them found once; the top ten carry about an eighth. With regard to this clonotype: Its antigen is currently unknown.

Material for sequencing was PBMCs or a T cell subset sorted from them (not recorded which). The rearrangement links TRBV29-1 to TRBJ1-5; TRBD1 matches 12 bases. The sequence came from an adult woman who had mild COVID-19 (a few samples of this study predate the infection). Cell type and time point are not known. CDR3: CSVEDGTGGQPQHF. The CDR3 DNA is TGCAGCGTTGAAGATGGGACAGGGGGCCAGCCCCAGCATTTT.